The 31 T cell receptor beta chains below were found in one sample sequenced in a study of beta chain features in type 1 diabetes. The sequenced template was cDNA made from the entire isolated RNA. Measured with immunoSEQ multiplex PCR; TCRdb has only the in-frame clones, and not every one. The data hold about 660,000 clones, with about an eighth observed a single time. Their antigen targets remain unknown. The study's findings and limits: TCRB CDR3s from Type 1 diabetes patients were moderately but significantly shorter in all four CD4+ subsets.

Sequenced sample: naive CD4+ T cells from blood. The receptors here all came from a man aged 18 to 29 with type 1 diabetes.

The chain combines TRBV29-1 with TRBJ2-2; 9 nucleotides match TRBD1. The junction had 2 bases not matched to a gene; V was cut back by 6 bases and J by 0 bases. The CDR3 extends over 14 amino acids. Germline CDR1 reads SQVTM; CDR2 reads ANQGSEA. The CDR3 protein is CSVGTGTNTGELFF. The CDR3 DNA reads as TGCAGCGTAGGGACAGGGACGAACACCGGGGAGCTGTTTTTT.

This clone was observed a few times. J is TRBJ1-2 and V is TRBV6-1, with D tentatively TRBD1 (5 bases). V lost 0 bases and J lost 8, with 10 bases in between. The CDR3 is made up of 13 amino acids. Germline CDR1 and CDR2: MNHNS and SASEGT. In DNA form, the CDR3 reads TGTGCCAGCAGTGAAGCCCACAGGAGCGGCTACACCTTC. It is translated as CASSEAHRSGYTF.

This clone occurred a few times. The V gene is TRBV6-5, the J gene TRBJ2-7, with TRBD1 identical over 11 bases. The CDR3 contains 12 residues. V gave up 4 bases and J gave up 10 bases; unmatched junction bases: 3. Per the germline V gene, CDR1 is MNHEY and CDR2 is SVGAGI. Here the CDR3 DNA reads TGTGCCAGCAGTTCGGGACAGGGGGGACAGTACTTC. Its translation: CASSSGQGGQYF.

This clone has more than one count but fewer than ten. This rearrangement joins TRBV29-1 to TRBJ2-3; no clear D. This CDR3 is built from 14 residues. V lost 2 bases to trimming and J lost 0 bases, with 9 bases between them. Per germline, CDR1 SQVTM and CDR2 ANQGSEA. The CDR3: CSVEKAGSTDTQYF. CDR3 sequence (DNA): TGCAGCGTTGAAAAGGCAGGTAGCACAGATACGCAGTATTTT.

A remark on this clone: Within the sample, other DNA sequences also encode this same CDR3. The chain is built from TRBV30 and TRBJ1-3; no definite D call. Germline assignment: CDR1 GTSNPN and CDR2 SVGIG (reference sequence). This CDR3 is 13 amino acids long. Trimming shortened V by 0 bases and J by 1 base, and 4 bases separated the two germline ends. The CDR3 is CAWSVTSGNTIYF. The CDR3 DNA reads TGTGCCTGGAGTGTAACGTCTGGAAACACCATATATTTT.

The chain combines TRBV15 with TRBJ2-7; a possible D gene is TRBD2 (6 bases). The germline CDR1 and CDR2 sequences are LNHNV and YYDKDF (reference sequence). V lost 0 bases, J lost 3 bases, and 18 bases lay in between. The CDR3 has 17 amino acids. CDR3 sequence (DNA): TGTGCCACCAGCAGAGATAAGGGAACTAGCCCCCGCTACGAGCAGTACTTC. This codes for CATSRDKGTSPRYEQYF.

This clone was seen a few times. Being one base from a much bigger clone, this may be a read error. The same CDR3 can be traced to other DNA sequences in this sample. The V and J genes are TRBV6-5 and TRBJ2-3; no reliable D call. The ends were cut back, 6 bases at V and 2 bases at J, with 3 bases in the middle. Germline CDR1 and CDR2: MNHEY and SVGAGI. This CDR3 has 11 amino acids. For the CDR3, the DNA is TGTGCCAGCAGCCACACAGATACGCAGTATTTT. Its translation is CASSHTDTQYF.

This clone was picked up a small number of times. The chain carries TRBV4-2 and TRBJ2-7; 8 positions match TRBD2. The CDR3 covers 16 residues. Per germline, CDR1 LGHNA and CDR2 YNFKEQ. V trimming: 1 base; J trimming: 3 bases; junction bases outside the gene matches: 8. This CDR3 is CASSQVPAGDFYEQYF. CDR3 in DNA: TGTGCCAGCAGCCAAGTACCAGCGGGGGATTTCTACGAGCAGTACTTC.

This clone was counted only a few times. J is TRBJ2-1 and V is TRBV29-1, with TRBD2 matching over 13 bases. The germline V gene encodes CDR1 SQVTM and CDR2 ANQGSEA. V was pared by 4 bases and J by 9 bases, with 9 bases of the junction left unmatched. The CDR3 is 15 amino acids. This CDR3 is CSVAELAGGPGEQFF. The CDR3 nucleotides are TGCAGCGTTGCGGAACTAGCGGGAGGGCCGGGTGAGCAGTTCTTC.

This clone was seen only a few times. J is TRBJ2-3 and V is TRBV11-2, with 8 bases aligning to TRBD2. The CDR3 spans 15 residues. Germline values: CDR1 SGHAT, CDR2 FQNNGV. The V segment lost 5 bases and the J segment 6 bases; nucleotides outside the gene matches: 10. The CDR3 region is CASSRFLAGQDTQYF. CDR3 sequence (DNA): TGTGCCAGCAGCCGATTCCTAGCGGGCCAGGATACGCAGTATTTT.

In this sample, this clone turned up a few times. The chain joins TRBV30 to TRBJ1-5; D perhaps matches TRBD1 (5 bases). Trimming pared 3 bases from V and 3 bases from J, leaving 24 bases between. CDR1 GTSNPN and CDR2 SVGIG come from the germline V gene (reference sequence). CDR3 size: 18 residues. The CDR3 region is CAWSRRTFGEGANQPQHF. The CDR3 DNA is TGTGCCTGGAGCCGGAGGACCTTCGGCGAAGGGGCCAATCAGCCCCAGCATTTT.

This clone has just a few counts. The chain combines TRBV9 with TRBJ1-2; 9 bases match TRBD1. The CDR3 is 14 residues long. CDR1 is SGDLS and CDR2 is YYNGEE in the germline V gene. V dropped 3 bases and J dropped 6; count of bases not matched to a gene: 6. The CDR3 nucleotides read TGTGCCAGCAGCGCCGACAGGGGGGCGAATGGCTACACCTTC. Residues: CASSADRGANGYTF.

The rearrangement uses TRBV6-5 and TRBJ2-5; D may be TRBD2 (6 bases). V was trimmed by 6 bases and J by 5 bases, leaving 16 bases between them. This CDR3 spans 14 amino acids. Per germline, CDR1 MNHEY and CDR2 SVGAGI. The DNA for the CDR3 is TGTGCCAGCAGGCTCGGAGGAGGGTCGGAGACCCAGTACTTC. Its protein is CASRLGGGSETQYF.

In this sample, this clone turned up a few times. The V gene is TRBV7-2, the J gene TRBJ1-5; unclear D gene. Trimming pared 4 bases from V and 4 bases from J, leaving 14 bases between. The CDR3 is 15 amino acids. Germline V lookup: CDR1 SGHTA, CDR2 FQGNSA. CDR3 region: CASSWVGEKNQPQHF. CDR3 in DNA: TGTGCCAGCAGCTGGGTCGGAGAAAAAAATCAGCCCCAGCATTTT.

This clone was counted a few times. The V gene is TRBV7-2, the J gene TRBJ2-1, with D possibly called TRBD1 or TRBD2 (5 bases each). This CDR3 is 15 amino acids long. V lost 0 bases and J lost 9, with 15 bases in between. The germline V gene has CDR1 SGHTA and CDR2 FQGNSA. DNA of the CDR3: TGTGCCAGCAGCTTAGCGGGGACCCTCCCCAGTGAGCAGTTCTTC. It codes for CASSLAGTLPSEQFF.

This chain uses TRBV7-2 with TRBJ2-2, with TRBD1 as a possible D gene (6 bases). V was shortened by 5 bases and J by 1 base, with 11 bases between the two germline ends. CDR1 and CDR2 (germline): SGHTA, FQGNSA. This CDR3 region has 15 residues. The chain's CDR3 is CASSPGTKNTGELFF. Here the CDR3 DNA reads TGTGCCAGCAGCCCCGGGACAAAGAACACCGGGGAGCTGTTTTTT.

This clone showed up just a few times. The V gene is TRBV25-1, the J gene TRBJ2-4; tentatively, D is TRBD1 (6 bases). Trimming removed 2 bases at V and 0 bases at J, with 11 bases between. CDR1 and CDR2 (germline): MGHDK, SYGVNS. This CDR3 comprises 16 residues. The CDR3 spells CASSETGYEAKNIQYF. The CDR3 region has the DNA TGTGCCAGCAGTGAAACAGGGTACGAAGCCAAAAACATTCAGTACTTC.

This clone was seen a handful of times. The rearrangement links TRBV6-5 to TRBJ1-5, with TRBD1 matching 7 bases. The CDR3 runs to 14 residues. The J segment lost 7 bases and the V segment lost 7 bases, leaving 10 bases of the junction unmatched. Germline V gene data show CDR1 as MNHEY and CDR2 as SVGAGI. CDR3 sequence reads: CASMRTGVGQPQHF. In DNA, the CDR3 is TGTGCCAGCATGCGAACAGGGGTAGGCCAGCCCCAGCATTTT.

This clone was detected a few times. The chain employs TRBV28 and TRBJ2-1; 10 bases line up with TRBD2. CDR1 and CDR2 (germline): MDHEN, SYDVKM. V lost 4 bases and J lost 3; bases outside the gene matches: 9. The CDR3 consists of 17 residues. The CDR3, as DNA: TGTGCCAGCAGTTCGGGTCGGACTAGCGGCCTCTACAATGAGCAGTTCTTC. It yields the protein CASSSGRTSGLYNEQFF.

The rearrangement joins TRBV11-2 to TRBJ2-5; 9 bases are shared with TRBD1. The assigned J gene may be wrong: the sequence end matches TRBJ2-7 better. Germline CDR1 is SGHAT and CDR2 is FQNNGV. The length of the CDR3 is 16 residues. The CDR3 sequence is CASSRTGQGFSYEQYF. The DNA of the CDR3 is TGTGCCAGCAGCAGAACGGGACAGGGATTTTCCTACGAGCAGTACTTC.

This clone showed up just a few times. This sequence joins TRBV7-3 and TRBJ1-2; TRBD1 aligns across 8 bases. The V segment lost 5 bases and the J segment 6 bases; nucleotides outside the gene matches: 5. This CDR3 contains 13 residues. Germline values: CDR1 SGHTA, CDR2 FQGTGA. The CDR3 coding sequence is TGTGCCAGCAGCCTGGGACAGGCGGATGGCTACACCTTC. This sequence encodes CASSLGQADGYTF.

This clone has only a few counts. The chain recombines TRBV4-1 with TRBJ2-2; the match to TRBD2 covers 8 bases. Trimming cost V 0 bases and J 4 bases; bases outside gene matches: 13. Looked up from germline, CDR1 is MGHRA and CDR2 is YSYEKL. This CDR3 has 19 amino acids. The CDR3 DNA reads TGCGCCAGCAGCCAAGATGCTCGAGCGGGAGATCGGGGCACCGGGGAGCTGTTTTTT. It codes for CASSQDARAGDRGTGELFF.

This chain joins TRBV5-1 and TRBJ2-7; 11 positions match TRBD1. Germline V CDR1 and CDR2: SGHRS, YFSETQ. There are 15 residues in the CDR3. V shed 3 bases, J shed 2 bases, and the junction held 4 bases outside the gene matches. CDR3 coding DNA: TGCGCCAGCAGCTCAAGGGGACAGGGGGCCTACGAGCAGTACTTC. The encoded protein is CASSSRGQGAYEQYF.

There are a few counts of this clone. J is TRBJ2-4 and V is TRBV7-2; a weak D match, TRBD2 (6 bases). V lost 4 bases and J lost 11, with 15 bases in between. The germline CDR1 and CDR2 sequences are SGHTA and FQGNSA. This CDR3 contains 13 residues. In DNA, the CDR3 is TGTGCCAGCAGCTCGAGCGGGCCTGACGTTCAGTACTTC. Translation: CASSSSGPDVQYF.

The chain recombines TRBV6-1 with TRBJ1-6; D remains ambiguous. The V gene lost 2 bases and the J gene lost 17 bases, with 22 bases spanning the gap. This CDR3 region has 15 residues. Germline loops: CDR1 MNHNS, CDR2 SASEGT. CDR3 region: CASSETLNLAVRVHF. CDR3 in DNA: TGTGCCAGCAGTGAAACGCTCAACCTGGCGGTTCGCGTCCACTTT.

This clone was detected a few times. V gene TRBV4-3 combines with J gene TRBJ2-5; D may be TRBD2 (5 bases). Trimming removed 3 bases at V and 5 bases at J, with 16 bases between. The CDR3 runs 15 residues. Germline V gene data show CDR1 as LGHNA and CDR2 as YSLEER. Written as DNA, the CDR3 is TGCGCCAGCAGCCAGGTTCTTGGGAGAGAGGAGACCCAGTACTTC. Translated, it gives CASSQVLGREETQYF.

The J gene is TRBJ2-7, the V gene TRBV30; tentative D call: TRBD2 (5 bases). V lost 1 base and J lost 2, with 6 bases in between. Germline loops: CDR1 GTSNPN, CDR2 SVGIG (reference sequence). The CDR3 extends over 12 amino acids. In nucleotides, the CDR3 is TGTGCCTGGAGTGATAGCGCCTACGAGCAGTACTTC. As protein: CAWSDSAYEQYF.

This clone was observed a few times. V gene TRBV29-1 combines with J gene TRBJ2-7; D not certain. The V and J ends lost 4 bases and 3 bases respectively, with 16 bases between them. The germline V gene encodes CDR1 SQVTM and CDR2 ANQGSEA. The CDR3 totals 14 residues. CDR3 sequence reads: CSVGPRGHLYEQYF. The CDR3 coding sequence is TGCAGCGTTGGCCCCCGCGGTCACCTCTACGAGCAGTACTTC.

This clone was seen a handful of times. V gene TRBV5-1 combines with J gene TRBJ2-7; 8 bases are a match to TRBD1. The germline CDR1 and CDR2 sequences are SGHRS and YFSETQ. The V gene end was trimmed by 3 bases and the J gene end by 2 bases; junction bases not matched to a gene: 7. The CDR3 runs to 15 residues. The CDR3 here is CASSSVDRATYEQYF. The DNA of the CDR3 is TGCGCCAGCAGCTCGGTGGACAGGGCCACCTACGAGCAGTACTTC.

The V and J genes are TRBV6-5 and TRBJ1-2; no firm D call. V was cut by 2 bases and J by 6 bases, with 16 bases left in between. The germline V gene encodes CDR1 MNHEY and CDR2 SVGAGI. CDR3 length: 15 amino acids. CDR3 amino acids: CASSYHVRVENGYTF. CDR3 sequence (DNA): TGTGCCAGCAGTTACCATGTGAGGGTAGAAAATGGCTACACCTTC.

The rearrangement uses TRBV5-4 and TRBJ2-5; D may match TRBD1 or TRBD2 (5 bases each). The V gene lost 4 bases and the J gene lost 5 bases, with 12 bases spanning the gap. The CDR3 runs 13 residues. Germline V gene data show CDR1 as SGHNT and CDR2 as YYREEE (reference sequence). CDR3 loop: CASSRDQGETQYF. As DNA, the CDR3 is TGTGCCAGCAGCAGGGACCAGGGCGAGACCCAGTACTTC.